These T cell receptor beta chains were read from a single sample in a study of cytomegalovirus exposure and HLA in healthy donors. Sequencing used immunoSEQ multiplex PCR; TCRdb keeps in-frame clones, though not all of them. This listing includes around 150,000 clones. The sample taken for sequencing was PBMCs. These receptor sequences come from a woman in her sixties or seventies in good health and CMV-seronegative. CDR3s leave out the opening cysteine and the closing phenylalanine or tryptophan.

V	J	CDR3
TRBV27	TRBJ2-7	ASSWAREAYEQY
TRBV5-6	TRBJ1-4	ASSFGQGAVSEKLF
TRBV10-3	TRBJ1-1	AISEALQAEAF
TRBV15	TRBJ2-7	ATSREQVSYEQY
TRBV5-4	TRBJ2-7	ASSTGTGPSYEQY
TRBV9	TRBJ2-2	ASSVVGRAYTGELF
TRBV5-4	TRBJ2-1	ASRTPGTYNEEQF
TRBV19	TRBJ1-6	ASSGTGGDSPLH
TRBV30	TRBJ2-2	AWSPGTGELF
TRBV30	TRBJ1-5	AWSRQNSNQPQH
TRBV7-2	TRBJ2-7	ASSLEGRSRDEQY
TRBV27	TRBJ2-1	ASSPRQGYNEQF
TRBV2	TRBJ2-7	ASTAHRGYEQY
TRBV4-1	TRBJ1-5	ASSLKADLSNQPQH
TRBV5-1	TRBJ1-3	ASSLPGAGNTIY
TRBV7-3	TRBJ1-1	ASSLTGNTEAF
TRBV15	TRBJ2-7	ATSRIAGSKSYEQY
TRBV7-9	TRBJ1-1	ASSPQTGQDTEAF
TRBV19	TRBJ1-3	ASSRGTFGNTIY
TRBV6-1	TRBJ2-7	ASSVDSFIGEQY
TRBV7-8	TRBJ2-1	ASRQVSSYNEQF
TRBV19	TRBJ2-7	ASSLRQGGSYEQY
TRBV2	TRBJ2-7	ASIHSTYEQY
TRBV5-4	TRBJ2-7	ASSLEIFYEQY
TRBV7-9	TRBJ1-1	ASTGVGGDYTEAF
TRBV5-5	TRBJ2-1	ASSLGTRFEQF
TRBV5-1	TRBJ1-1	ASAEGGMNTEAF
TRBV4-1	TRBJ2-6	ASSQVPGSGANVLA
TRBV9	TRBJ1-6	ASSLRDSRDSPLH
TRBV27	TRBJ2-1	ASNGPAGDSYNEQF
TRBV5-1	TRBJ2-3	ASSPTEFLADTQY
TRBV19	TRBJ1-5	ASSPRTGDSNQPQH
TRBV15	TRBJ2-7	ATGTGNYEQY
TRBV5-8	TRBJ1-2	ASSARDRGSNGYT
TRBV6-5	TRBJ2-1	ASRLDYGYNEQF
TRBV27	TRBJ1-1	ASIPGWGQGIGREAF
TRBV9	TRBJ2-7	ASSGGGGRFYEQY
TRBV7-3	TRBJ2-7	ASSPGQGNYEQY
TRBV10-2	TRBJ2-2	AISDRAAGELF
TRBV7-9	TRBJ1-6	ASSPDRGLKNSPLH
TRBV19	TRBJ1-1	ASSPRYEVAF
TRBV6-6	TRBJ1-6	ASSYQGKNSPLH
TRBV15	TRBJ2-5	ATRGASGKETQY
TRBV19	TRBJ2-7	ASSTPGYSYEQY